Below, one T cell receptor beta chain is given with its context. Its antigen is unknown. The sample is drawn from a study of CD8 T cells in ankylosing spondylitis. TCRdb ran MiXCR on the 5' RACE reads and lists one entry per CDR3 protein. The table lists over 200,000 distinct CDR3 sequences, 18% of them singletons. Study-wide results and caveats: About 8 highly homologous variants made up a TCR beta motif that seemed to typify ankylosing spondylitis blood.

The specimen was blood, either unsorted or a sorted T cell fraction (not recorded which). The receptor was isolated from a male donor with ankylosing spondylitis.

The CDR3 protein is CASSFLRGLRSEAFF. CDR3 nucleotides: TGTGCCAGCAGTTTTTTGAGGGGGCTTCGGTCTGAAGCTTTCTTT. This chain links TRBV12-3 or TRBV12-4 with TRBJ1-1, with 7 nucleotides matching TRBD1. After removal of 3 bases from V and 6 bases from J, the junction contained 10 bases not matched to a gene. The length of the CDR3 is 15 residues.